This T cell receptor beta chain was identified in a study of T cell responses to AZD1222 COVID-19 vaccine. This CDR3 has 13 amino acids. The V segment lost 4 bases and the J segment 8 bases; nucleotides outside the gene matches: 6. Per germline, CDR1 MDHEN and CDR2 SYDVKM. In its sample, this clone was seen once. Sequencing was performed with immunoSEQ multiplex PCR; in TCRdb, only in-frame clones are kept and a portion is missing. The sample consists of approximately 200,000 clones, about 94% of them appearing once. The input for sequencing was peripheral blood, taken 28 days after the second dose of the MenACWY control vaccine. This TCR came from an adult who received the MenACWY meningococcal vaccine as a control. This sequence joins TRBV28 and TRBJ1-1; 8 bases are shared with TRBD1. In DNA form, the CDR3 reads TGTGCCAGCAGTTCCGGACAGGGATCCGAAGCTTTCTTT. Amino acids: CASSSGQGSEAFF. The full variable domain, its missing parts supplied by reference TRBV28 and TRBJ1-1, is DVKVTQSSRYLVKRTGEKVFLECVQDMDHENMFWYRQDPGLGLRLIYFSYDVKMKEKGDIPEGYSVSREKKERFSLILESASTNQTSMYLCASSSGQGSEAFFGQGTRLTVV.